The 3 T cell receptor beta chains listed next were all sequenced from one sample in a study of T cell changes during pregnancy in multiple sclerosis. The data were produced by immunoSEQ multiplex PCR, yet TCRdb's version contains in-frame clones alone and is incomplete. The top ten hold roughly 2.6% of the sample, which has tens of thousands of clones, more than 85% seen once. The sequences come from CD8+ T cells from peripheral blood mononuclear cells, collected in the third trimester of pregnancy. Source of these receptors: a female donor with multiple sclerosis, enrolled in a pregnancy study.

The chain has TRBV7-2 and TRBJ2-7; D possibly corresponds to TRBD2 (6 bases). Germline V gene data show CDR1 as SGHTA and CDR2 as FQGNSA. This CDR3 region has 14 residues. V lost 1 base, J lost 0 bases, and 7 bases lay in between. CDR3 sequence (DNA): TGTGCCAGCAGCTTAGTGGGGGGCTCCTACGAGCAGTACTTC. Translating it yields CASSLVGGSYEQYF.

V and J are TRBV30 and TRBJ2-7; 8 bases are a match to TRBD1. Germline V gives CDR1 GTSNPN, CDR2 SVGIG (reference sequence). Germline trimming cut 4 bases from V and 6 bases from J; bases unmatched to any gene: 5. The CDR3 runs to 12 residues. The CDR3 region has the DNA TGTGCCTGGACCGCTGACAGGGGCGAGCAGTACTTC. Encoded protein: CAWTADRGEQYF.

CDR3 in amino acids: CASSLSAGGIDEQFF. CDR3 sequence (DNA): TGTGCCAGCAGCTTATCGGCGGGAGGGATCGATGAGCAGTTCTTC. This chain uses TRBV7-6 with TRBJ2-1; 9 bases agree with TRBD2. The V segment lost 2 bases and the J segment 8 bases; nucleotides outside the gene matches: 7. This CDR3 is built from 15 residues. CDR1 is SGHVS, CDR2 FNYEAQ, per germline. Drawing the rest from reference TRBV7-6 and TRBJ2-1, the complete variable domain is GAGVSQSPRYKVTKRGQDVALRCDPISGHVSLYWYRQALGQGPEFLTYFNYEAQQDKSGLPNDRFSAERPEGSISTLTIQRTEQRDSAMYRCASSLSAGGIDEQFFGPGTRLTVL.